These 25 T cell receptor beta chains originate from one sample sequenced in a study of CD4 T cells in relation to SARS-CoV-2 and coronaviruses (dated by TCRdb to the early 2020s). CD4+ T cells from unexposed donors were collected before the COVID-19 pandemic (2011-2018). Library preparation employed the immunoSEQ multiplex PCR assay. The table was pulled from immuneACCESS by TCRdb, which kept in-frame rearrangements only. Such tables lose some clones; where checked, under half of the loss comes from unresolved V genes, and the rest has no known cause. The table for this sample lists about 65,000 clones; 75% to 90% of them were counted only once. Of the sample, 1.6% falls within the top ten clones. The sample was memory CD4+ T cells from PBMCs. The cell subset or site label corresponds to: memory (non-naive) CD4+ T cells. The source is a human donor in good health.

This clone was seen once. The V call is TRBV7-9, the J call TRBJ1-2, with unresolved D. Germline-derived CDR1 and CDR2 are SEHNR and FQNEAQ (reference sequence). CDR3 length: 15 amino acids. Deletions cut 3 bases from V and 7 bases from J, with 18 bases between. This CDR3 is CASSFYVPTKGGYTF. CDR3 DNA sequence: TGTGCCAGCAGCTTCTACGTGCCCACCAAGGGTGGCTACACCTTC.

This clone was seen more than once but under ten times. V gene TRBV10-3 combines with J gene TRBJ1-2; TRBD1 is a possible D gene (5 bases). The CDR3 covers 13 residues. Trimming left V 3 bases short and J 5 bases short, with 10 bases between. Germline CDR1 ENHRY, CDR2 SYGVKD. CDR3 in DNA: TGTGCCATCAGTGAAATTGGGGGATATGGCTACACCTTC. Translated: CAISEIGGYGYTF.

Note on this clone: One end of the junction does not line up with germline, which may come from a read error. J is TRBJ2-5 and V is TRBV7-7, with D perhaps matching TRBD2 (6 bases). The CDR3 has 13 amino acids. Per the germline V gene, CDR1 is SSHAT and CDR2 is FNYEAQ (reference sequence). CDR3 in amino acids: CASSQGLQETQYF. The CDR3 bases are TGTGCTAGCAGCCAGGGACTTCAAGAGACCCAGTACTTC.

This clone was picked up one time. This chain links TRBV12-5 with TRBJ2-1; tentative D call: TRBD1 (6 bases). Deletions cut 2 bases from V and 0 bases from J, with 14 bases between. Per the germline V gene, CDR1 is LGHNT and CDR2 is FRNRAP. CDR3 size: 17 residues. The CDR3 sequence: CASGLYQDSSSYNEQFF. The CDR3 DNA reads TGTGCTAGTGGTTTGTACCAGGACAGTAGCTCCTACAATGAGCAGTTCTTC.

The chain joins TRBV18 to TRBJ2-1; 10 bases fit TRBD1. V lost 6 bases and J lost 3; bases outside the gene matches: 5. The germline V gene has CDR1 KGHSH and CDR2 LQKENI. The CDR3 spans 15 residues. As DNA, the CDR3 is TGTGCCAGCTCGGCCGGGACAGGGGTCTACAATGAGCAGTTCTTC. It specifies CASSAGTGVYNEQFF.

This clone occurred a few times. The CDR3 sequence: CASSPRQGPRGYTF. The CDR3 DNA sequence: TGTGCCAGCAGCCCACGACAGGGTCCAAGGGGCTACACCTTC. The chain joins TRBV13 to TRBJ1-2, with 7 nucleotides matching TRBD1. Germline V gene data show CDR1 as PRHDT and CDR2 as FYEKMQ (reference sequence). The V and J ends lost 5 bases and 8 bases, in that order; junction bases with no gene match: 11. The CDR3 is 14 amino acids.

The chain links TRBV19 to TRBJ2-7; 7 bases align to TRBD1. The CDR3 has 14 residues. The ends lost 5 bases at V and 0 bases at J; junction bases unmatched: 4. Germline V gives CDR1 LNHDA, CDR2 SQIVND (reference sequence). CDR3 in amino acids: CASSPRDSSYEQYF. CDR3 sequence (DNA): TGTGCCAGTAGTCCCCGGGACAGCTCCTACGAGCAGTACTTC. Complete variable domain (other parts from reference TRBV19 and TRBJ2-7): DGGITQSPKYLFRKEGQNVTLSCEQNLNHDAMYWYRQDPGQGLRLIYYSQIVNDFQKGDIAEGYSVSREKKESFPLTVTSAQKNPTAFYLCASSPRDSSYEQYFGPGTRLTVT.

This sequence joins TRBV6-2 or TRBV6-3 and TRBJ1-3; D perhaps matches TRBD1 (6 bases). The CDR3 covers 13 residues. V lost 5 bases, J lost 9 bases, and 14 bases lay in between. Germline V gene lookup returns CDR1 MNHEY and CDR2 SVGEGT. CDR3 in amino acids: CASSENQGTTIYF. CDR3 coding DNA: TGTGCCAGCAGTGAGAACCAGGGGACCACCATATATTTT.

The chain couples TRBV5-1 to TRBJ1-6; D gene unclear. Germline CDR1 SGHRS, CDR2 YFSETQ. The V end lost 6 bases, the J end lost 6 bases, and 16 bases lay between the germline ends. This CDR3 has 15 amino acids. This CDR3 reads CASKPDGVGNSPLHF. Here the CDR3 DNA reads TGCGCCAGCAAACCGGACGGGGTCGGTAATTCACCCCTCCACTTT. The full variable domain, with the rest looked up from reference TRBV5-1 and TRBJ1-6, is KAGVTQTPRYLIKTRGQQVTLSCSPISGHRSVSWYQQTPGQGLQFLFEYFSETQRNKGNFPGRFSGRQFSNSRSEMNVSTLELGDSALYLCASKPDGVGNSPLHFGNGTRLTVT.

The rearrangement joins TRBV2 to TRBJ2-7; D not certain. Germline CDR1 SNHLY, CDR2 FYNNEI. The CDR3 consists of 11 residues. V lost 6 bases, J lost 5 bases, and 8 bases lay in between. CDR3 DNA: TGTGCCAGCAGCGGATATGACGAGCAGTACTTC. Its protein product is CASSGYDEQYF.

The chain joins TRBV10-2 to TRBJ2-2; 10 positions match TRBD1. V shed 6 bases, J shed 4 bases, and the junction held 14 bases outside the gene matches. Germline CDR1 WSHSY, CDR2 SAAADI. The CDR3 extends over 18 amino acids. CDR3 amino acids: CASRMGQGLQVGTGELFF. CDR3 sequence (DNA): TGCGCCAGCAGGATGGGACAGGGGTTGCAGGTTGGCACCGGGGAGCTGTTTTTT.

This chain joins TRBV19 and TRBJ2-5; weak D call: TRBD2 (6 bases). With 4 bases removed from V and 5 bases from J, the gap between germline ends came to 29 bases. The CDR3 runs to 19 residues. Germline V gene data show CDR1 as LNHDA and CDR2 as SQIVND (reference sequence). The CDR3 protein is CASSNRAAGTFAGPETQYF. In DNA, the CDR3 is TGTGCCAGTAGTAACCGGGCCGCAGGGACTTTCGCGGGACCGGAGACCCAGTACTTC.

This chain links TRBV24-1 with TRBJ1-5, with D unresolved. The CDR3 totals 15 residues. The V and J ends lost 2 bases and 4 bases respectively, with 11 bases between them. Germline loops: CDR1 KGHDR, CDR2 SFDVKD. The CDR3 coding sequence is TGTGCCACCAGTGATTCCCAAGGAATAAATCAGCCCCAGCATTTT. It encodes CATSDSQGINQPQHF.

V and J are TRBV29-1 and TRBJ1-2; 7 bases fit TRBD1. The CDR3 contains 12 residues. The germline CDR1 and CDR2 sequences are SQVTM and ANQGSEA. Trimming removed 6 bases from V and 8 bases from J; junction bases left unmatched: 9. CDR3 nucleotides: TGCAGCGTCCTGAGAGGGGGCTGGGGCTACACCTTC. This encodes CSVLRGGWGYTF.

The rearrangement links TRBV30 to TRBJ1-5; maybe TRBD1 (5 bases). This CDR3 is built from 13 residues. Germline V CDR1 and CDR2: GTSNPN, SVGIG (reference sequence). Trimming took off 0 bases at V and 4 bases at J, with 7 bases between the two ends. CDR3 in DNA: TGTGCCTGGAGTGTACGGGGGAATCAGCCCCAGCATTTT. Encoded protein: CAWSVRGNQPQHF.

The rearrangement links TRBV7-9 to TRBJ2-2, with 8 bases that match TRBD2. Germline V gives CDR1 SEHNR, CDR2 FQNEAQ (reference sequence). Trimming at V came to 2 bases and at J to 3 bases, leaving 5 bases not matched to a gene. This CDR3 is built from 16 residues. The CDR3 sequence: CASSLISGGYTGELFF. The DNA for the CDR3 is TGTGCCAGCAGCTTAATAAGCGGGGGCTACACCGGGGAGCTGTTTTTT.

This chain joins TRBV4-3 and TRBJ1-2; D is perhaps TRBD1 (6 bases). CDR1 and CDR2 from the germline V gene are LGHNA and YSLEER. Trimming removed 6 bases from V and 0 bases from J, with 17 bases in between. CDR3 length: 16 amino acids. This chain's CDR3 is CASSRTRGAPNYGYTF. The DNA for the CDR3 is TGCGCCAGCAGTAGAACCCGGGGGGCACCTAACTATGGCTACACCTTC.

This chain joins TRBV24-1 and TRBJ2-7, with D unclear. Trimming shortened V by 4 bases and J by 4 bases, and 13 bases separated the two germline ends. Germline V gene sequence: CDR1 KGHDR, CDR2 SFDVKD. The CDR3 totals 14 residues. The CDR3 nucleotides read TGTGCCACCAGTGAATTCCCCAGAGAATACGAGCAGTACTTC. The encoded protein is CATSEFPREYEQYF.

DNA for the CDR3: TGTGCCAGCAGCTTAGAAGGACAGGCGCTCCCCTACGAGCAGTACTTC. Encoded protein: CASSLEGQALPYEQYF. The V call is TRBV7-9, the J call TRBJ2-7; TRBD1 matches at 7 bases. Germline CDR1 is SEHNR and CDR2 is FQNEAQ (reference sequence). The CDR3 is made up of 16 amino acids. V lost 1 base and J lost 2; bases outside the gene matches: 8.

The rearrangement uses TRBV7-2 and TRBJ2-1, with a weak D call TRBD2 (6 bases). Germline CDR1 is SGHTA and CDR2 is FQGNSA. V lost 4 bases to trimming and J lost 1 base, with 11 bases between them. This CDR3 contains 15 residues. CDR3 amino acids: CASSSQRASYNEQFF. The CDR3, as DNA: TGTGCCAGCAGCTCGCAGCGGGCGTCCTACAATGAGCAGTTCTTC. Full variable domain (outside the CDR3, taken from reference TRBV7-2 and TRBJ2-1): GAGVSQSPSNKVTEKGKDVELRCDPISGHTALYWYRQSLGQGLEFLIYFQGNSAPDKSGLPSDRFSAERTGGSVSTLTIQRTQQEDSAVYLCASSSQRASYNEQFFGPGTRLTVL.

This chain uses TRBV6-1 with TRBJ2-3, with 11 bases lining up with TRBD2. Losses at the gene ends were 4 bases for V and 3 bases for J; bases not matched to a gene: 6. The CDR3 contains 16 residues. Germline CDR1 MNHNS, CDR2 SASEGT. CDR3 in amino acids: CASSAYSGGATDTQYF. The CDR3 nucleotides are TGTGCCAGCAGTGCCTATAGCGGGGGGGCGACAGATACGCAGTATTTT.

V is TRBV2 and J is TRBJ1-4, with unresolved D. The CDR3 is 14 amino acids. The V gene's germline CDR1 is SNHLY and CDR2 FYNNEI. Trimming shortened V by 6 bases and J by 3 bases, and 11 bases separated the two germline ends. CDR3 sequence reads: CASRSGSANEKLFF. The DNA for the CDR3 is TGTGCCAGCAGATCGGGCAGTGCTAATGAAAAACTGTTTTTT.

The chain combines TRBV30 with TRBJ1-5; maybe TRBD1 (6 bases). V gave up 0 bases and J gave up 7 bases, with 10 bases separating them. The CDR3 runs 13 residues. The germline V gene has CDR1 GTSNPN and CDR2 SVGIG (reference sequence). CDR3 coding DNA: TGTGCCTGGAGTGTACAGGGTGGCCAGCCCCAGCATTTT. Residues: CAWSVQGGQPQHF.

In DNA, the CDR3 is TGCGCCAGCAGCTTGGAGCCACAGGGGGAGAGCTACACCTTC. Protein product: CASSLEPQGESYTF. V and J are TRBV5-1 and TRBJ1-2; 8 bases agree with TRBD1. CDR3 length equals 14 residues. J was trimmed by 9 bases and V by 0 bases; bases with no gene match: 7. CDR1 SGHRS and CDR2 YFSETQ come from the germline V gene. Complete variable domain (other parts from reference TRBV5-1 and TRBJ1-2): KAGVTQTPRYLIKTRGQQVTLSCSPISGHRSVSWYQQTPGQGLQFLFEYFSETQRNKGNFPGRFSGRQFSNSRSEMNVSTLELGDSALYLCASSLEPQGESYTFGSGTRLTVV.

V gene TRBV5-1 combines with J gene TRBJ1-2; D remains ambiguous. The CDR3 has 14 amino acids. Germline loops: CDR1 SGHRS, CDR2 YFSETQ. The V and J ends lost 2 bases and 6 bases respectively, with 14 bases between them. CDR3 DNA: TGCGCCAGCAGCTTAGGATGGGGTGGTGATGGCTACACCTTC. Translating it yields CASSLGWGGDGYTF.